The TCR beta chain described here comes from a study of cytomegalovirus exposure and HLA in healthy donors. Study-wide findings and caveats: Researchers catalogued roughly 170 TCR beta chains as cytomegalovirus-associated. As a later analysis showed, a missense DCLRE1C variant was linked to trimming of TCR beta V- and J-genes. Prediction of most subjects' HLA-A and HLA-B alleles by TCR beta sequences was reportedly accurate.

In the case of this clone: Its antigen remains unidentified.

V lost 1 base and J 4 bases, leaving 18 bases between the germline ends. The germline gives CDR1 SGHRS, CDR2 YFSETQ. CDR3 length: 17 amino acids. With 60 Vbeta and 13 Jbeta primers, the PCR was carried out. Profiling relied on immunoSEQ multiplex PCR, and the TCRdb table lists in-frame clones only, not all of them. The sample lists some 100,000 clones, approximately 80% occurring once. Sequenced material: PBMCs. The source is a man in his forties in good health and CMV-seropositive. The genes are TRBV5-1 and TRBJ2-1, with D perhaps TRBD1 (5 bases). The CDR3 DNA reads TGCGCCAGCAGCTTGTTCTATCTCCAGACAGAATACAATGAGCAGTTCTTC. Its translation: CASSLFYLQTEYNEQFF.